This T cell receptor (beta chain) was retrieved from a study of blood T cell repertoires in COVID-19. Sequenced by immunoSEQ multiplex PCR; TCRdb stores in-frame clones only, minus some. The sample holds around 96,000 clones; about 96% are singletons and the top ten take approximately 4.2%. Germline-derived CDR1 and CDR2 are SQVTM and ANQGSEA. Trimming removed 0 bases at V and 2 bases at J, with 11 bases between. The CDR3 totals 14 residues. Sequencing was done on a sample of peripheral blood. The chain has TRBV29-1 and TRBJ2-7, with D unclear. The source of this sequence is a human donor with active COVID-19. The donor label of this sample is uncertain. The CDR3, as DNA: TGCAGCGTTGAAGATCGAGCACCCACCTACGAGCAGTACTTC. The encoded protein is CSVEDRAPTYEQYF.